Detailed here is one TCR beta chain. Antigen: not known. This sample stems from a study of cytomegalovirus exposure and HLA in healthy donors. Study at large: Early released data comprised tens of millions of unique TCRs from HLA-typed donors.

The PCR had 60 Vbeta and 13 Jbeta primers. Assay used: immunoSEQ multiplex PCR; TCRdb lists only in-frame clones, some missing. The listing records 130,000 to 150,000 clones. Study-wide findings and caveats: HLA restriction was apparent for most CMV-associated TCR beta chains in a later analysis. A later analysis revealed that TCR association rates differed between HLA loci, peaking at DRB1 and bottoming out at HLA-C.

Healthy individuals who donated bone marrow served as the donors. This CDR3 has 15 residues. In germline, CDR1 is SGHNT, CDR2 YYREEE (reference sequence). V was cut by 2 bases and J by 8 bases, with 19 bases left in between. The sample comprised PBMCs. The V and J genes are TRBV5-4 and TRBJ1-2; maybe TRBD1 (5 bases). This sequence was found in a man aged 35-49 years in good health and CMV-seronegative. The CDR3 region has the DNA TGTGCCAGCAGCTTTGGCCAGGGCCCTCCTTGGGGCTACACCTTC. It encodes CASSFGQGPPWGYTF.